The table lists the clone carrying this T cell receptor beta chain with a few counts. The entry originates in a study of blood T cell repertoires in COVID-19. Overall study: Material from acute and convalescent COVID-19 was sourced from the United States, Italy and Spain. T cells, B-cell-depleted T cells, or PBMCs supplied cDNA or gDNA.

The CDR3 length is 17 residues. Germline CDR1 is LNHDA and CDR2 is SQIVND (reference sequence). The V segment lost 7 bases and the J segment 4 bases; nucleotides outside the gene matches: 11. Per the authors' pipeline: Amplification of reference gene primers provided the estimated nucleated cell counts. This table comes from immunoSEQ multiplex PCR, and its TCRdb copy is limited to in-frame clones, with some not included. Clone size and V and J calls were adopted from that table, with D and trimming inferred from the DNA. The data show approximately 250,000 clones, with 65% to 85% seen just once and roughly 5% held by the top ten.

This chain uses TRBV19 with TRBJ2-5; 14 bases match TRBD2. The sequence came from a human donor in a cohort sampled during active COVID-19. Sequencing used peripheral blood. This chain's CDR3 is CASKGTSGGGRRETQYF. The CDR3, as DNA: TGTGCCAGTAAGGGGACTAGCGGGGGAGGACGGCGAGAGACCCAGTACTTC. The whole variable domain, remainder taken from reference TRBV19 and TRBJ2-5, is DGGITQSPKYLFRKEGQNVTLSCEQNLNHDAMYWYRQDPGQGLRLIYYSQIVNDFQKGDIAEGYSVSREKKESFPLTVTSAQKNPTAFYLCASKGTSGGGRRETQYFGPGTRLLVL.